The clone carrying this TCR beta chain has just a few counts. This may be a read error, as it is one base from a much larger clone. With a J-beta primer mix and a sample-barcoded 5' primer, a second PCR ran about 7 to 12 cycles. Samples each returned at least 2.5 million CDR3-containing paired-end reads. TCRdb re-called the 5' RACE reads with MiXCR, one entry per CDR3 protein. The sample lists around 500,000 distinct CDR3 sequences; roughly a quarter were seen once. This specimen comes from a study of blood T cells in healthy people across ages. The CDR3 covers 11 residues. Per germline, CDR1 SGHKS and CDR2 YYEKEE (reference sequence). Trimming left V 2 bases short and J 6 bases short, with 5 bases between. These sequences were also reported in another study, on T cells of mothers and their children. That study reports: The study recruited a few healthy Caucasian mothers and their six children as donors. From each mother came over 8.5 million TCR beta CDR3 reads, and from each child came a few million. An overlap that was slightly higher, though non-significant, was seen in related mother-child pairs versus unrelated pairs.

The rearrangement joins TRBV5-5 to TRBJ1-1; no firm D call. The source of this sequence is a boy between 2 and 15 years old in good health. Sequencing was performed on blood. The CDR3 spells CASSFWAEAFF. The CDR3 bases are TGTGCCAGCAGCTTTTGGGCTGAAGCTTTCTTT.